A selection of T cell receptor beta chains follows, all from one sample in a study of OX40 agonist ivuxolimab in advanced cancers. Here immunoSEQ multiplex PCR was the method, and the copy in TCRdb shows in-frame clones only, minus some. The sample carries over 65,000 clones, 75% to 90% recorded once. Material: CD4+ or CD8+ T cells sorted from blood, obtained in a trial of the OX40 agonist ivuxolimab. The receptor set was obtained from an adult with an advanced solid tumor such as melanoma, head and neck, liver or kidney cancer. Both conserved end residues are part of each CDR3. D genes are given only for firm matches. Rows give clone size only sometimes, using once, few, many, or a class for an expanded clone.

CDR3 DNA	CDR3 protein	clone size	J gene	D gene	V gene
TGTGCCAGCAGCTTAGATTGGTTCAATGAGCAGTTCTTC	CASSLDWFNEQFF	-	TRBJ2-1	-	TRBV11-3
TGTGCCAGCAGTTTGATCCGCTCCTACGAGCAGTACTTC	CASSLIRSYEQYF	once	TRBJ2-7	-	TRBV28
TGTGCCAGCAGCGGGACAGGCAATCAGCCCCAGCATTTT	CASSGTGNQPQHF	-	TRBJ1-5	TRBD1	TRBV2
TGTGCCAGCAGAGCCGGACTCGTGGAAGCTTTCTTT	CASRAGLVEAFF	once	TRBJ1-1	-	TRBV28
TGTGCCAGCTCACCCTCGGACGGACTTAATGAAAAACTGTTTTTT	CASSPSDGLNEKLFF	-	TRBJ1-4	-	TRBV18
TGTGCCTGGAAGGTTTGGGGCGCTGAAGCTTTCTTT	CAWKVWGAEAFF	-	TRBJ1-1	-	TRBV30
TGTGCCAGCAGCTTAGCGGGGGATTCCCCCAATCAGCCCCAGCATTTT	CASSLAGDSPNQPQHF	-	TRBJ1-5	-	TRBV7-2
TGTGCCAGCAGCTTGGACAGGTGGAATTCACCCCTCCACTTT	CASSLDRWNSPLHF	-	TRBJ1-6	TRBD1	TRBV28
TGCAGCGCAAATCAAGAGCAGTACTTC	CSANQEQYF	-	TRBJ2-7	-	TRBV20-1
TGTGCCAGCAGTTACTCGAAGTGGCTGGCCCTCCACTTT	CASSYSKWLALHF	once	TRBJ1-6	-	TRBV6-5
TGTGCCAGCAGGGGGGAGCACCGAGGAGGCTACACCTTC	CASRGEHRGGYTF	-	TRBJ1-2	-	TRBV6-1
TGTGCCAGCAGCCCTTCGGGGTGGGAGACCCAGTACTTC	CASSPSGWETQYF	-	TRBJ2-5	-	TRBV7-7
TGTGCCAGCAGCGTAACGACGGGGGGGACCGGGGAGCTGTTTTTT	CASSVTTGGTGELFF	-	TRBJ2-2	TRBD2	TRBV11-2
TGTGCCAGCACGGGACCAATCAATGAGCAGTTCTTC	CASTGPINEQFF	-	TRBJ2-1	-	TRBV11-2
TGTGCCAGCAGTAGTTATTCGACAGATACGCAGTATTTT	CASSSYSTDTQYF	-	TRBJ2-3	-	TRBV27
TGTGCCAGCAGGTTGACAGGGAATCTGGGAAACACCATATATTTT	CASRLTGNLGNTIYF	-	TRBJ1-3	TRBD1	TRBV6-6
TGTGCCAGTGGGGGTTACGGGACCTTAGTCACCGATGAGCAGTTCTTC	CASGGYGTLVTDEQFF	-	TRBJ2-1	-	TRBV2
TGTGCCAGCAGCCTGACAGGGCTTACTGAAGCTTTCTTT	CASSLTGLTEAFF	-	TRBJ1-1	TRBD1	TRBV7-2
TGTGCCAGCAGCGTAGGAGGGGGTGGAAACACCATATATTTT	CASSVGGGGNTIYF	-	TRBJ1-3	-	TRBV9
TGTGCCAGCAGCCCCCAGGGTGGGACTGAAGCTTTCTTT	CASSPQGGTEAFF	-	TRBJ1-1	-	TRBV7-9
TGTGCCAGCAGTTTAGGCGGGTTAGGGGCCAACGTCCTGACTTTC	CASSLGGLGANVLTF	-	TRBJ2-6	-	TRBV28
TGTGCCAGTAGTATAACGGGACAGGGTGAGACCCAGTACTTC	CASSITGQGETQYF	-	TRBJ2-5	TRBD1	TRBV19
TGTGCCAGCAGCTGGAGCGGGGGTATCCCCGGGGAGCTGTTTTTT	CASSWSGGIPGELFF	once	TRBJ2-2	TRBD2	TRBV7-2
TGTGCCAGCAGCCTCCAAGGGGTACAGACCCAGTACTTC	CASSLQGVQTQYF	-	TRBJ2-5	-	TRBV5-4
TGTGCCAGTAGTAGACGGACAGGGGGTGTTAACTATGGCTACACCTTC	CASSRRTGGVNYGYTF	-	TRBJ1-2	TRBD1	TRBV19
TGTGCCAGCAGTGCCTCCGGGACAGGGGAGTACGAGCAGTACTTC	CASSASGTGEYEQYF	-	TRBJ2-7	TRBD1	TRBV6-1
TGTGCCAGCAGGGGGGGCACGCAGCCCTACGAGCAGTACTTC	CASRGGTQPYEQYF	-	TRBJ2-7	-	TRBV6-1
TGCGCCAGCAGCTTGGTTGAGACCCAGTACTTC	CASSLVETQYF	-	TRBJ2-5	-	TRBV5-1
TGTGCCAGCAGCTCTCAGATCGGTAGCAATCAGCCCCAGCATTTT	CASSSQIGSNQPQHF	-	TRBJ1-5	-	TRBV7-2
TGTGCCAGCAGTAAAGGTCATGGGAACACTGAAGCTTTCTTT	CASSKGHGNTEAFF	-	TRBJ1-1	-	TRBV25-1
TGTGCCAGTAGTCTCGGACTAGGCTCAGATACGCAGTATTTT	CASSLGLGSDTQYF	-	TRBJ2-3	TRBD2	TRBV19
TGTGCCAGCAGTTACAAACAGGCTGGGTACGAGCAGTACTTC	CASSYKQAGYEQYF	-	TRBJ2-7	-	TRBV6-9
TGCGCCAGCAGCTTGGGACTAGTAGCCGGAGAGACCCAGTACTTC	CASSLGLVAGETQYF	-	TRBJ2-5	-	TRBV5-1
TGTGCCAGCAGCGTAGAATCAAGGCAGTTGAGGATCAGCACAGATACGCAGTATTTT	CASSVESRQLRISTDTQYF	-	TRBJ2-3	-	TRBV9
TGTGCCAGCAGCTTGCCACCGACCCGGAACATTCAGTACTTC	CASSLPPTRNIQYF	-	TRBJ2-4	-	TRBV5-8
TGTGCCTGGAGCGACAGGATAGATAATGGCTACACCTTC	CAWSDRIDNGYTF	few	TRBJ1-2	-	TRBV30
TGTGCCAGTAGTCTTCCGGGACAGGGAAAAGGCGAGCAGTACTTC	CASSLPGQGKGEQYF	-	TRBJ2-7	TRBD1	TRBV19
TGTGCCAGCAGTTCCGCGACGCGGGATACGCAGTATTTT	CASSSATRDTQYF	-	TRBJ2-3	-	TRBV6-5
TGTGCCTGGAGAGATGACAGGGGGCGAGTCGGGGAGCTGTTTTTT	CAWRDDRGRVGELFF	-	TRBJ2-2	TRBD1	TRBV30
TGTGCCAGCAGACAGGGGATGAACACTGAAGCTTTCTTT	CASRQGMNTEAFF	-	TRBJ1-1	TRBD1	TRBV6-1
TGTGCCTGGAGTGAGGCCTGGGATTCACCCCTCCACTTT	CAWSEAWDSPLHF	-	TRBJ1-6	-	TRBV30
TGTGCCAGCAGTCCCGCGGGGGGGCAGGAGACCCAGTACTTC	CASSPAGGQETQYF	once	TRBJ2-5	TRBD2	TRBV5-4
TGTGCCAGCAGCGCGAGCGGGAGGGGTAGCACAGATACGCAGTATTTT	CASSASGRGSTDTQYF	-	TRBJ2-3	TRBD2	TRBV28
TGTGCCTGTAAGGGGGCCTACGAGCAGTACTTC	CACKGAYEQYF	-	TRBJ2-7	-	TRBV19
TGTGCCAGCAGCTTGACAGGGAGGGCAACTAATGAAAAACTGTTTTTT	CASSLTGRATNEKLFF	-	TRBJ1-4	TRBD1	TRBV28